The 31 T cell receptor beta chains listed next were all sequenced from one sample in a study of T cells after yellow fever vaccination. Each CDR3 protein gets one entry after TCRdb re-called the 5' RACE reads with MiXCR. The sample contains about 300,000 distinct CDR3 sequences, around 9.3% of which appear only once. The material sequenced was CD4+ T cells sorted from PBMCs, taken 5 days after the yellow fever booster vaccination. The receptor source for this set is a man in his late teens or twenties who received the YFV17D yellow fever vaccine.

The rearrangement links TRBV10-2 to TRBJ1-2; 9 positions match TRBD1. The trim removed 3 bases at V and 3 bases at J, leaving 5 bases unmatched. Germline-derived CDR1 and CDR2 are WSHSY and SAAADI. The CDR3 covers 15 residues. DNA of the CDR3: TGCGCCAGCAGTGACAACACAGGGGGCGACTATGGCTACACCTTC. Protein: CASSDNTGGDYGYTF.

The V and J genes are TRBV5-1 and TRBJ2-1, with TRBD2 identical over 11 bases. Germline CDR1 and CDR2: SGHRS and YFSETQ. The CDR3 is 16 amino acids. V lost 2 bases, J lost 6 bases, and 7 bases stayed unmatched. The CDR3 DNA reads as TGCGCCAGCAGCTTCACAGGTAGCGGGGGGGGCAATGAGCAGTTCTTC. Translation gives CASSFTGSGGGNEQFF.

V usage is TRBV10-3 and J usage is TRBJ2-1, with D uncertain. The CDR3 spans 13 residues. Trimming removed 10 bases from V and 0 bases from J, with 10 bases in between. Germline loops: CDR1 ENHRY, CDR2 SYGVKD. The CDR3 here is CATMISSYNEQFF. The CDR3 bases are TGTGCCACCATGATAAGCTCCTACAATGAGCAGTTCTTC.

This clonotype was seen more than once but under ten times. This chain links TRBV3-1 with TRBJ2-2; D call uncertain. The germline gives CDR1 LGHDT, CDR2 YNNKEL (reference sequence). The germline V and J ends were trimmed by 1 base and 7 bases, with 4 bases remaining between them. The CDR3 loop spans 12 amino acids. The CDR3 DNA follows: TGTGCCAGCAGCCAAGCTTTCGGGGAGCTGTTTTTT. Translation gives CASSQAFGELFF.

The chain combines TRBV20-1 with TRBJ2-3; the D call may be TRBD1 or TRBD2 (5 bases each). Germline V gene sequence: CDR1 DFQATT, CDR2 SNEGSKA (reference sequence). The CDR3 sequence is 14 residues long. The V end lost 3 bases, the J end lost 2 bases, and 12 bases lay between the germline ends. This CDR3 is CSASRGHYTDTQYF. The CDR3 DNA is TGCAGTGCTAGTCGGGGCCACTACACAGATACGCAGTATTTT.

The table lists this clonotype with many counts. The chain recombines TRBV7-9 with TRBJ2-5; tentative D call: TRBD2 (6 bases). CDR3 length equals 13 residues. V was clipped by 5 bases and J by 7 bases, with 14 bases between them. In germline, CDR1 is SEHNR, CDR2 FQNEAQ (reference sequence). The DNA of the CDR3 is TGTGCCAGCAGCCCGGGAGAGTGGGGGACCCAGTACTTC. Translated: CASSPGEWGTQYF.

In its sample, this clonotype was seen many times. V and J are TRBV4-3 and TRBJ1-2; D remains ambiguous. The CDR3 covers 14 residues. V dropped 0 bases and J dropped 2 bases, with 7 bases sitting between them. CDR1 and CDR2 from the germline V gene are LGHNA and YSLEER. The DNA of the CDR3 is TGCGCCAGCAGCCAAGAGGTCAAAAACTATGGCTACACCTTC. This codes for CASSQEVKNYGYTF.

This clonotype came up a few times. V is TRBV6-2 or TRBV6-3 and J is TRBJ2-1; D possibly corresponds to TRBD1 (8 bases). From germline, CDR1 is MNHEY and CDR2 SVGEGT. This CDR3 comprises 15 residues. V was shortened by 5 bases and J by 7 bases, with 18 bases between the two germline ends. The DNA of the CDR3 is TGTGCCAGCAGTAACAGGGGGGGTAGTTCAAATGAGCAGTTCTTC. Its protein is CASSNRGGSSNEQFF.

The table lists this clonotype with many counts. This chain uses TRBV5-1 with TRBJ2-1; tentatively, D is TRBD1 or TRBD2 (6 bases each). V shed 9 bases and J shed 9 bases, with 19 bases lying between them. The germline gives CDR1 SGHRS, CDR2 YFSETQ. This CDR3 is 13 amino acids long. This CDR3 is CATNRAPGLEQFF. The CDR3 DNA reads TGCGCCACCAACAGGGCCCCGGGACTTGAGCAGTTCTTC.

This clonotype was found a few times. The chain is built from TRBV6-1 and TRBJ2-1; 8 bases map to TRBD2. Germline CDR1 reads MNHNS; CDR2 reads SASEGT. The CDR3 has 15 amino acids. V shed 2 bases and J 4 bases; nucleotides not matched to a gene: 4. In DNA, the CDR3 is TGTGCCAGCAGTGAAAGGCGGGGGGATTACAATGAGCAGTTCTTC. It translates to CASSERRGDYNEQFF.

CDR3 amino acids: CASSLRLGIFGGYTF. The CDR3 DNA follows: TGTGCCAGCAGCTTAAGACTTGGAATCTTCGGGGGCTACACCTTC. The chain employs TRBV7-8 and TRBJ1-2; no firm D call. The V gene lost 2 bases and the J gene lost 8 bases, with 18 bases spanning the gap. The CDR3 spans 15 residues. Germline assignment: CDR1 SGHVS and CDR2 FQNEAQ.

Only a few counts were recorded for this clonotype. The CDR3: CASSDGANTDTQYF. CDR3 nucleotide sequence: TGCGCCAGCAGCGATGGAGCTAACACAGATACGCAGTATTTT. The chain joins TRBV5-1 to TRBJ2-3; unclear D gene. The CDR3 loop spans 14 amino acids. Trimming took 4 bases from V and 2 from J, leaving 11 bases between them. The V gene's germline CDR1 is SGHRS and CDR2 YFSETQ.

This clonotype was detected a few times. The CDR3: CASGSARGLSGTDTQYF. The CDR3 nucleotides are TGTGCTAGTGGTTCCGCCAGGGGGTTGAGTGGCACAGATACGCAGTATTTT. The chain couples TRBV12-5 to TRBJ2-3, with 7 bases identical to TRBD1. The CDR3 is 17 residues long. The germline CDR1 and CDR2 sequences are LGHNT and FRNRAP. J lost 1 base, V lost 4 bases, and 11 bases had no gene match.

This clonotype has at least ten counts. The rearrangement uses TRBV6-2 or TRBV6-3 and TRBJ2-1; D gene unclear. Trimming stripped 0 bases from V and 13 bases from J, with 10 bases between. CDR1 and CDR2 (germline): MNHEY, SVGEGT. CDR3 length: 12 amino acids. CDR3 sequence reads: CASSYSGNLQFF. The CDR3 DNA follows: TGTGCCAGCAGTTACTCGGGGAATCTACAGTTCTTC.

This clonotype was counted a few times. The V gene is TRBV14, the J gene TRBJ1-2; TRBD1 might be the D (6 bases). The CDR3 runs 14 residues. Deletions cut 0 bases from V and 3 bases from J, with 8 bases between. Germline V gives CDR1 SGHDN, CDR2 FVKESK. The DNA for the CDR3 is TGTGCCAGCAGCCAAGAGCAGGGGTACTATGGCTACACCTTC. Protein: CASSQEQGYYGYTF.

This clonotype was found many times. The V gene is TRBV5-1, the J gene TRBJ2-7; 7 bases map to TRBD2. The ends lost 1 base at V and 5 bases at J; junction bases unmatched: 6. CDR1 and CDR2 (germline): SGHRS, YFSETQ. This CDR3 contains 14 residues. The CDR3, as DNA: TGCGCCAGCAGCTTGCAAAGCGGGGAGGACGAGCAGTACTTC. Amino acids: CASSLQSGEDEQYF.

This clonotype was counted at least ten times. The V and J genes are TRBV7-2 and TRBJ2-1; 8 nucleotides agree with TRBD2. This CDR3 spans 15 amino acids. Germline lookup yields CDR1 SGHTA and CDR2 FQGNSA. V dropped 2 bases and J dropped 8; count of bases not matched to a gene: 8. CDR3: CASSLSFSGDYEQFF. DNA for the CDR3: TGTGCCAGCAGCTTATCTTTTAGCGGGGACTATGAGCAGTTCTTC.

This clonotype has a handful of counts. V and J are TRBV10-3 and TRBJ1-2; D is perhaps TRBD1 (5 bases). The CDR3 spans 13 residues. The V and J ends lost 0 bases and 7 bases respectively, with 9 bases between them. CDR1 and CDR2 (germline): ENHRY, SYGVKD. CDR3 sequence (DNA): TGTGCCATCAGTGAGTCGGGACCAAGTGGCTACACCTTC. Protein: CAISESGPSGYTF.

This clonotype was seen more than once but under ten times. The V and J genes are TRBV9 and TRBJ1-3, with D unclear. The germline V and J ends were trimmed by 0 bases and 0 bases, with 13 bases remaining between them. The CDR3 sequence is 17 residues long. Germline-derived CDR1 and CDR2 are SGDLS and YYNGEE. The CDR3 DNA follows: TGTGCCAGCAGCGTAGCAGACGGCCGATCCTCTGGAAACACCATATATTTT. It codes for CASSVADGRSSGNTIYF.

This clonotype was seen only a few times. The CDR3 is CASTDTGAEGQPQHF. The CDR3 DNA follows: TGTGCCAGCACGGACACAGGGGCAGAGGGACAGCCCCAGCATTTT. This rearrangement joins TRBV28 to TRBJ1-5; TRBD1 matches 7 bases. The J segment lost 7 bases and the V segment lost 7 bases, leaving 13 bases of the junction unmatched. This CDR3 has 15 amino acids. From germline, CDR1 is MDHEN and CDR2 SYDVKM.

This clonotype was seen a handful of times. CDR3 in DNA: TGTGCCAGCAGCTTGTTGGGTGGCTCCTATAATTCACCCCTCCACTTT. Amino acid sequence: CASSLLGGSYNSPLHF. The V gene is TRBV5-4, the J gene TRBJ1-6; D unclear. From germline, CDR1 is SGHNT and CDR2 YYREEE (reference sequence). V was cut by 1 base and J by 0 bases, with 8 bases left in between. This CDR3 has 16 residues.

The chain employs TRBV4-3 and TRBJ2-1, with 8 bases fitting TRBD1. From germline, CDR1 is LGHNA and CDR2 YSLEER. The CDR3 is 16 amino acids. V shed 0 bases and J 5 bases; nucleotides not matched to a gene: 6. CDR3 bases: TGCGCCAGCAGCCAAGATACCTGGACAGGGAACAATGAGCAGTTCTTC. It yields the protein CASSQDTWTGNNEQFF.

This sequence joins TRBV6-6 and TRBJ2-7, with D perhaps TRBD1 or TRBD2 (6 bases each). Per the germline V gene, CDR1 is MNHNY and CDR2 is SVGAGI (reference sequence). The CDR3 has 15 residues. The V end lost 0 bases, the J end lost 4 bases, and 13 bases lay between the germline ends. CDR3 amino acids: CASSYSSQGGYEQYV. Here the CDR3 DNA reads TGTGCCAGCAGTTACTCGTCACAGGGAGGATACGAGCAGTACGTC.

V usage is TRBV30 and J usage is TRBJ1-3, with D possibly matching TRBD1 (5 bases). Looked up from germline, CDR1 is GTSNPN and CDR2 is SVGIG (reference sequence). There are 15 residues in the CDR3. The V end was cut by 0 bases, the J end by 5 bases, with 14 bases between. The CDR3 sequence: CAWSVPGTARNTIYF. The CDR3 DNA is TGTGCCTGGAGTGTACCGGGGACGGCCAGAAACACCATATATTTT.

The CDR3 reads CATTSSAQETQYF. The CDR3 region has the DNA TGTGCCACCACGTCTAGCGCCCAAGAGACCCAGTACTTC. The chain is built from TRBV7-9 and TRBJ2-5; possible D gene TRBD2, 6 bases. Germline CDR1 and CDR2: SEHNR and FQNEAQ (reference sequence). This CDR3 spans 13 amino acids. Trimming stripped 10 bases from V and 1 base from J, with 13 bases between.

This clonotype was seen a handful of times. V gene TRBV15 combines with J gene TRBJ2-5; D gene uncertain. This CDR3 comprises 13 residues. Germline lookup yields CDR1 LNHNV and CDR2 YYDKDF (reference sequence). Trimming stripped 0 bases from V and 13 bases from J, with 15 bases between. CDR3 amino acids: CATSRDPRASSYF. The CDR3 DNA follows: TGTGCCACCAGCAGAGATCCCCGTGCTTCCTCGTACTTC.

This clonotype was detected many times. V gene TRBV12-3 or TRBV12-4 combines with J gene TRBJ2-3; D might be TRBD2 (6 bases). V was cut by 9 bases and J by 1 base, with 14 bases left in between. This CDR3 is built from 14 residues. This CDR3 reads CASSWRAGTDTQYF. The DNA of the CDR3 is TGTGCCAGTTCATGGAGGGCCGGCACAGATACGCAGTATTTT.

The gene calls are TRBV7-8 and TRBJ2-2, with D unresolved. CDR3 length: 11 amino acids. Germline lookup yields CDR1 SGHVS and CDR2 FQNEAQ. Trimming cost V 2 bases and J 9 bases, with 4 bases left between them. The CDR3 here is CASSLIRELFF. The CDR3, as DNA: TGTGCCAGCAGCTTAATCAGGGAGCTGTTTTTT.

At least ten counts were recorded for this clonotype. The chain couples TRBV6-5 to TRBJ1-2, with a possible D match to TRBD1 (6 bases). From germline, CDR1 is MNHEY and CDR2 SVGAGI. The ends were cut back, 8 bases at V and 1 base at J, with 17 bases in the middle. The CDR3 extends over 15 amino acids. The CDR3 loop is CASLDRQLFNYGYTF. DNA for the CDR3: TGTGCCAGCCTTGACAGGCAACTCTTTAACTATGGCTACACCTTC.

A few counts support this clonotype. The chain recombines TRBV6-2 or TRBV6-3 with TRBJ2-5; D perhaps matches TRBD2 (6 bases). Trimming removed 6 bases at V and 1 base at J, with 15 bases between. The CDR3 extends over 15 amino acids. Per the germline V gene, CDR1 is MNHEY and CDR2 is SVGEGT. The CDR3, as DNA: TGTGCCAGCAGACCGAGGGACTGGACCCAAGAGACCCAGTACTTC. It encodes CASRPRDWTQETQYF.

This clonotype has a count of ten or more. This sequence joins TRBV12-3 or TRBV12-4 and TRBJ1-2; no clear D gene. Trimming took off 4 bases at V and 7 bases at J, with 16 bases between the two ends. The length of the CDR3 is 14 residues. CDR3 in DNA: TGTGCCAGCAGTTGGAACACCCCCGGGAGTGGCTACACCTTC. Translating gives CASSWNTPGSGYTF.